This is a list of T cell receptor beta chains from one sample in a study of T cell responses to AZD1222 COVID-19 vaccine. Sequenced by immunoSEQ multiplex PCR; TCRdb stores in-frame clones only, minus some. This table holds around 90,000 clones, just over 85% found once. The sequenced sample was peripheral blood, obtained on day 0 of AZD1222 vaccination. Receptors originate from an adult in good health. Both conserved end residues are part of each CDR3. Fields, in order: V gene, CDR3 length, J gene, CDR3 protein.

>TRBV4-1|15|TRBJ2-7
CASSQGQGRGYEQYF
>TRBV11-2|14|TRBJ1-1
CASILQGVNTEAFF
>TRBV3-1/TRBV3-2|16|TRBJ1-5
CASSQGQGAYNQPQHF
>TRBV6-2/TRBV6-3|17|TRBJ2-3
CASSYFASGRPTDTQYF
>TRBV24-1|16|TRBJ2-5
CATSEISTGLQETQYF
>TRBV29-1|14|TRBJ2-2
CSGTTGGGTGELFF
>TRBV10-3|16|TRBJ2-3
CAISEGLAGAADTQYF
>TRBV5-1|14|TRBJ1-3
CASSLEAVGNTIYF
>TRBV3-1/TRBV3-2|16|TRBJ2-1
CASSQDRTSGYNEQFF
>TRBV7-6|13|TRBJ1-2
CASSLAVQSGYTF
>TRBV5-1|17|TRBJ1-6
CASSGRTGANGNSPLHF
>TRBV14|15|TRBJ1-4
CASSQGSAVNEKLFF
>TRBV3-1/TRBV3-2|15|TRBJ2-1
CASSQGLSSYNEQFF
>TRBV9|13|TRBJ1-1
CASGTGDNTEAFF
>TRBV11-2|13|TRBJ2-5
CASSPNIVETQYF
>TRBV7-2|15|TRBJ1-5
CASSLVGERNQPQHF
>TRBV11-3|13|TRBJ2-1
CASSLQGSNEQFF
>TRBV5-5|13|TRBJ1-1
CASSFSLDTEAFF
>TRBV4-1|14|TRBJ2-1
CASSQVGESNEQFF
>TRBV16|14|TRBJ2-7
CASSQRETVDEQYF
>TRBV6-1|14|TRBJ2-2
CASSDVRDAGELFF
>TRBV21-1|14|TRBJ1-1
CASSTPWVNTEAFF
>TRBV18|13|TRBJ1-2
CASSGDGYYGYTF
>TRBV19|15|TRBJ2-2
CASSPSGSNTGELFF
>TRBV11-3|16|TRBJ2-1
CASSFSGSPSYNEQFF